This TCR beta chain is from a study of T-cell memory formation after mild COVID-19. One entry per CDR3 protein results from TCRdb running MiXCR on the 5' RACE reads. The sample shows about 260,000 distinct CDR3 sequences, roughly 8.2% of them seen only once. The CDR3 is made up of 17 amino acids. The ends lost 4 bases at V and 10 bases at J; junction bases unmatched: 16. CDR1 is MNHNS and CDR2 is SASEGT in the germline V gene. In this sample, this clonotype turned up a few times. The J gene is TRBJ2-1, the V gene TRBV6-1; 10 bases agree with TRBD1. Sequenced material: PBMCs or a T cell subset sorted from them (not recorded which). The sequence was obtained from a man younger than 35 who had mild COVID-19 (a few samples of this study predate the infection). Cell type and time point are not known. CDR3 sequence reads: CASSALAGDRGRGEQFF. The CDR3 region has the DNA TGTGCCAGCAGTGCACTCGCAGGGGACAGGGGAAGGGGCGAGCAGTTCTTC.